These 29 T cell receptor beta chains came from one sample sequenced in a study of T cell clones after liver transplantation. Sequencing used immunoSEQ multiplex PCR; TCRdb keeps in-frame clones, though not all of them. This table holds about 68,000 clones, 92% found once. This specimen was CD4+ T cells from blood, taken approximately 26 months after liver transplant. The receptors here all came from a human patient who received a liver transplant. Some T cells may arise from the graft donor.

The V call is TRBV28, the J call TRBJ2-5, with 10 bases identical to TRBD2. V lost 6 bases, J lost 5 bases, and 9 bases stayed unmatched. Germline CDR1 and CDR2: MDHEN and SYDVKM. The length of the CDR3 is 15 residues. The CDR3 protein is CASSGWLAGVETQYF. The DNA for the CDR3 is TGTGCCAGCAGCGGATGGCTAGCGGGAGTTGAGACCCAGTACTTC. The full variable domain, with the rest looked up from reference TRBV28 and TRBJ2-5, is DVKVTQSSRYLVKRTGEKVFLECVQDMDHENMFWYRQDPGLGLRLIYFSYDVKMKEKGDIPEGYSVSREKKERFSLILESASTNQTSMYLCASSGWLAGVETQYFGPGTRLLVL.

This chain joins TRBV18 and TRBJ1-3, with D possibly being TRBD1 (5 bases). The CDR3 covers 17 residues. Germline assignment: CDR1 KGHSH and CDR2 LQKENI. Trimming stripped 4 bases from V and 0 bases from J, with 16 bases between. CDR3 coding DNA: TGTGCCAGCTCACAAACCCCGGGACGGAGCTCTGGAAACACCATATATTTT. Protein product: CASSQTPGRSSGNTIYF.

The V and J genes are TRBV5-5 and TRBJ2-7, with unresolved D. CDR1 and CDR2 from the germline V gene are SGHKS and YYEKEE (reference sequence). V was clipped by 0 bases and J by 0 bases, with 10 bases between them. The CDR3 totals 15 residues. The DNA for the CDR3 is TGTGCCAGCAGCTTGGCCGGAGTGAACTCCTACGAGCAGTACTTC. Translation: CASSLAGVNSYEQYF.

The V gene is TRBV2, the J gene TRBJ1-5; 9 positions agree with TRBD1. The germline gives CDR1 SNHLY, CDR2 FYNNEI. V shed 6 bases and J 3 bases; nucleotides not matched to a gene: 15. The CDR3 totals 18 residues. CDR3 region: CASRLLQGAGVDNQPQHF. The CDR3 coding sequence is TGTGCCAGCAGGCTCCTACAGGGGGCAGGGGTTGACAATCAGCCCCAGCATTTT.

The genes are TRBV7-2 and TRBJ1-2; a weak D match, TRBD1 (5 bases). The germline V and J ends were trimmed by 3 bases and 4 bases, with 6 bases remaining between them. From germline, CDR1 is SGHTA and CDR2 FQGNSA. The CDR3 is 12 residues long. CDR3 DNA: TGTGCCAGCAGCTTGGGACTCTATGGCTACACCTTC. Its translation: CASSLGLYGYTF.

V is TRBV28 and J is TRBJ2-1, with 7 bases lining up with TRBD1. Trimming removed 8 bases from V and 0 bases from J; junction bases left unmatched: 4. Per germline, CDR1 MDHEN and CDR2 SYDVKM. This CDR3 contains 14 residues. In nucleotides, the CDR3 is TGTGCCAGCCGGGCAGGGGGCTCCTACAATGAGCAGTTCTTC. It is translated as CASRAGGSYNEQFF. Complete variable domain (other parts from reference TRBV28 and TRBJ2-1): DVKVTQSSRYLVKRTGEKVFLECVQDMDHENMFWYRQDPGLGLRLIYFSYDVKMKEKGDIPEGYSVSREKKERFSLILESASTNQTSMYLCASRAGGSYNEQFFGPGTRLTVL.

The chain is built from TRBV11-2 and TRBJ2-1; TRBD2 aligns across 12 bases. CDR1 is SGHAT and CDR2 is FQNNGV in the germline V gene. The length of the CDR3 is 17 residues. The V segment lost 4 bases and the J segment 5 bases; nucleotides outside the gene matches: 9. CDR3 residues: CASSSRTSGTTHNEQFF. CDR3 in DNA: TGTGCCAGCAGCTCCCGGACTAGCGGGACCACTCACAATGAGCAGTTCTTC.

The rearrangement joins TRBV11-3 to TRBJ2-2; 7 positions agree with TRBD1. Unmatched junction bases numbered 2, after V lost 4 bases and J lost 0 bases. The CDR3 loop spans 15 amino acids. The germline gives CDR1 SGHNT, CDR2 YENEEA. CDR3 sequence reads: CASSWGQPNTGELFF. CDR3 DNA sequence: TGTGCCAGCAGCTGGGGACAGCCGAACACCGGGGAGCTGTTTTTT. Complete variable domain (other parts from reference TRBV11-3 and TRBJ2-2): EAGVVQSPRYKIIEKKQPVAFWCNPISGHNTLYWYLQNLGQGPELLIRYENEEAVDDSQLPKDRFSAERLKGVDSTLKIQPAELGDSAVYLCASSWGQPNTGELFFGEGSRLTVL.

This clone was counted once. V is TRBV15 and J is TRBJ2-3; 8 bases are shared with TRBD1. The CDR3 loop spans 17 amino acids. The germline V gene encodes CDR1 LNHNV and CDR2 YYDKDF (reference sequence). With V trimmed by 4 bases and J by 4 bases, 13 bases remained unmatched. This CDR3 reads CATSTPTQGAGADTQYF. DNA of the CDR3: TGTGCCACCAGCACGCCCACCCAGGGGGCAGGGGCAGATACGCAGTATTTT. The full variable domain, completed using reference TRBV15 and TRBJ2-3, is DAMVIQNPRYQVTQFGKPVTLSCSQTLNHNVMYWYQQKSSQAPKLLFHYYDKDFNNEADTPDNFQSRRPNTSFCFLDIRSPGLGDTAMYLCATSTPTQGAGADTQYFGPGTRLTVL.

The genes are TRBV6-1 and TRBJ2-2, with 9 bases that match TRBD1. The V and J ends lost 6 bases and 7 bases, in that order; junction bases with no gene match: 6. Looked up from germline, CDR1 is MNHNS and CDR2 is SASEGT. This CDR3 is built from 14 residues. The CDR3 loop reads CASSLGQGGGELFF. For the CDR3, the DNA is TGTGCCAGCAGCCTGGGACAGGGCGGCGGGGAGCTGTTTTTT.

CDR3 sequence reads: CASSPTGYGYTF. The CDR3 DNA reads TGTGCCAGCTCACCAACGGGCTATGGCTACACCTTC. The chain combines TRBV18 with TRBJ1-2, with unresolved D. V lost 2 bases and J lost 4, with 5 bases in between. This CDR3 comprises 12 residues. Germline V gene sequence: CDR1 KGHSH, CDR2 LQKENI.

CDR3 amino acids: CASSVASGWNEQFF. The CDR3, as DNA: TGTGCCAGCAGTGTGGCTAGCGGGTGGAATGAGCAGTTCTTC. This sequence joins TRBV2 and TRBJ2-1; 8 positions agree with TRBD2. J lost 7 bases, V lost 4 bases, and 6 bases had no gene match. In germline, CDR1 is SNHLY, CDR2 FYNNEI. The CDR3 contains 14 residues.

The V gene is TRBV6-6, the J gene TRBJ1-5; a possible D gene is TRBD1 (6 bases). The V end was cut by 6 bases, the J end by 2 bases, with 17 bases between. CDR1 and CDR2 from the germline V gene are MNHNY and SVGAGI (reference sequence). The CDR3 spans 16 residues. The CDR3 here is CASSPRGANGNQPQHF. The DNA for the CDR3 is TGTGCCAGCAGCCCCCGGGGGGCGAATGGCAATCAGCCCCAGCATTTT.

The chain carries TRBV5-8 and TRBJ1-2; 8 bases agree with TRBD1. Germline CDR1 and CDR2: SGHTS and YDEGEE. V was clipped by 2 bases and J by 8 bases; unmatched bases: 8. The CDR3 totals 14 residues. The CDR3 here is CASSLLTGAGGYTF. As DNA, the CDR3 is TGTGCCAGCAGCTTATTGACAGGGGCGGGCGGCTACACCTTC.

The chain joins TRBV7-2 to TRBJ2-2, with no clear D. From germline, CDR1 is SGHTA and CDR2 FQGNSA. This CDR3 comprises 13 residues. Trimming took 2 bases from V and 7 from J, leaving 8 bases between them. The DNA for the CDR3 is TGTGCCAGCAGCTTACGGGCGGACGGGGAGCTGTTTTTT. The encoded protein is CASSLRADGELFF.

V and J are TRBV2 and TRBJ2-7, with 8 positions matching TRBD2. Per the germline V gene, CDR1 is SNHLY and CDR2 is FYNNEI. The V segment lost 4 bases and the J segment 2 bases; nucleotides outside the gene matches: 4. The CDR3 runs 14 residues. The CDR3 DNA follows: TGTGCCAGCAGTGTTACTAGCGGCCCCTACGAGCAGTACTTC. Its protein product is CASSVTSGPYEQYF.

This chain's CDR3 is CASSLGQTREQYF. For the CDR3, the DNA is TGTGCCAGCAGCTTAGGTCAAACCAGGGAGCAGTACTTC. The chain is built from TRBV7-3 and TRBJ2-7; unclear D gene. This CDR3 contains 13 residues. The germline V gene encodes CDR1 SGHTA and CDR2 FQGTGA. The V gene lost 2 bases and the J gene lost 7 bases, with 12 bases spanning the gap.

This chain connects TRBV30 to TRBJ1-1, with 8 bases that match TRBD1. The CDR3 consists of 14 residues. V shed 5 bases and J 4 bases; nucleotides not matched to a gene: 9. The germline CDR1 and CDR2 sequences are GTSNPN and SVGIG (reference sequence). As DNA, the CDR3 is TGTGCCTGGTCCCTCTTGACAGGGGTCACTGAAGCTTTCTTT. Its protein product is CAWSLLTGVTEAFF.

The rearrangement links TRBV10-2 to TRBJ2-6, with 9 bases fitting TRBD2. Germline-derived CDR1 and CDR2 are WSHSY and SAAADI. This CDR3 has 18 residues. Trimming removed 0 bases from V and 0 bases from J; junction bases left unmatched: 3. The CDR3 loop is CASSESAGGRSGANVLTF. The CDR3 DNA is TGCGCCAGCAGTGAGTCGGCGGGAGGGCGCTCTGGGGCCAACGTCCTGACTTTC.

The rearrangement joins TRBV19 to TRBJ1-6; 7 bases align to TRBD1. CDR3 size: 14 residues. J lost 7 bases, V lost 8 bases, and 8 bases had no gene match. Germline V gene lookup returns CDR1 LNHDA and CDR2 SQIVND (reference sequence). CDR3 protein: CASHGTAENSPLHF. The CDR3 DNA sequence: TGTGCCAGTCATGGGACAGCCGAAAATTCACCCCTCCACTTT.

This chain links TRBV7-2 with TRBJ1-2, with D possibly being TRBD1 (6 bases). Deletions cut 3 bases from V and 5 bases from J, with 10 bases between. CDR3 length equals 13 residues. Germline CDR1 reads SGHTA; CDR2 reads FQGNSA. DNA for the CDR3: TGTGCCAGCAGCTTTAAGGGGGGGTATGGCTACACCTTC. The encoded protein is CASSFKGGYGYTF.

V is TRBV7-6 and J is TRBJ2-3, with a weak D call TRBD2 (5 bases). Looked up from germline, CDR1 is SGHVS and CDR2 is FNYEAQ. There are 14 residues in the CDR3. Trimming removed 8 bases at V and 0 bases at J, with 12 bases between. Here the CDR3 reads CASVREKSTDTQYF. The CDR3 DNA reads as TGTGCCAGCGTTAGGGAGAAAAGCACAGATACGCAGTATTTT. Combining the CDR3 with reference TRBV7-6 and TRBJ2-3 gives the whole variable domain GAGVSQSPRYKVTKRGQDVALRCDPISGHVSLYWYRQALGQGPEFLTYFNYEAQQDKSGLPNDRFSAERPEGSISTLTIQRTEQRDSAMYRCASVREKSTDTQYFGPGTRLTVL.

This chain uses TRBV13 with TRBJ1-2; 7 bases map to TRBD1. Germline V gene lookup returns CDR1 PRHDT and CDR2 FYEKMQ (reference sequence). The CDR3 sequence is 12 residues long. V lost 5 bases to trimming and J lost 4 bases; unmatched junction nucleotides: 1. The CDR3, as DNA: TGTGCCAGCAGCCCAGGGGGCTATGGCTACACCTTC. It translates to CASSPGGYGYTF.

The chain joins TRBV11-2 to TRBJ2-2; D is undetermined. CDR1 and CDR2 (germline): SGHAT, FQNNGV. V was clipped by 2 bases and J by 0 bases, with 7 bases between them. The length of the CDR3 is 15 residues. In nucleotides, the CDR3 is TGTGCCAGCAGCTTAATACCAACGAACACCGGGGAGCTGTTTTTT. Protein product: CASSLIPTNTGELFF. The full variable domain, in which reference TRBV11-2 and TRBJ2-2 provide the parts outside the CDR3, is EAGVAQSPRYKIIEKRQSVAFWCNPISGHATLYWYQQILGQGPKLLIQFQNNGVVDDSQLPKDRFSAERLKGVDSTLKIQPAKLEDSAVYLCASSLIPTNTGELFFGEGSRLTVL.

The chain couples TRBV2 to TRBJ1-1, with 7 positions matching TRBD1. CDR1 is SNHLY and CDR2 is FYNNEI in the germline V gene. This CDR3 contains 15 residues. V shed 4 bases and J 5 bases; nucleotides not matched to a gene: 10. The CDR3 loop reads CASSAQQGMVTEAFF. CDR3 DNA: TGTGCCAGCAGTGCCCAACAGGGGATGGTTACTGAAGCTTTCTTT.

The gene calls are TRBV28 and TRBJ1-5; 10 bases agree with TRBD1. The germline V gene has CDR1 MDHEN and CDR2 SYDVKM. The length of the CDR3 is 14 residues. The V and J ends lost 4 bases and 6 bases, in that order; junction bases with no gene match: 3. CDR3 loop: CASSSGTGVQPQHF. CDR3 bases: TGTGCCAGCAGTTCCGGGACAGGGGTTCAGCCCCAGCATTTT.

The V gene is TRBV28, the J gene TRBJ2-3, with a tentative D call TRBD1 (5 bases). Deletions cut 7 bases from V and 1 base from J, with 12 bases between. Per germline, CDR1 MDHEN and CDR2 SYDVKM. The length of the CDR3 is 14 residues. CDR3 amino acids: CASISIQGTDTQYF. CDR3 sequence (DNA): TGTGCCAGCATTTCAATACAGGGCACAGATACGCAGTATTTT.

This chain uses TRBV4-3 with TRBJ2-2; 7 bases line up with TRBD2. Germline values: CDR1 LGHNA, CDR2 YSLEER. With 4 bases clipped from V and 3 bases from J, the junction kept 2 bases outside the gene matches. The CDR3 spans 14 residues. The DNA of the CDR3 is TGCGCCAGCAGCCCGCTAGCGGACACCGGGGAGCTGTTTTTT. This translates into CASSPLADTGELFF.

The chain links TRBV21-1 to TRBJ2-7; the table's D call of TRBD2 was not tested on the DNA. TRBV21-1 is an annotated pseudogene. There are 14 residues in the CDR3. CDR3 region: CASSQSGLAGKQYF. As DNA, the CDR3 is TGTGCCAGCAGCCAATCCGGACTAGCGGGAAAGCAGTACTTC.